The next 25 T cell receptor beta chains were all read from a single sample in a study of shared clonotypes between healthy human individuals. Sequencing used immunoSEQ multiplex PCR; TCRdb keeps in-frame clones, though not all of them. Of 190,000 or so clones listed, approximately 62% are singletons. What was sequenced was memory CD4+ T cells sorted from blood. Subset noted: CD45RA-negative fraction. The receptors originated from a man aged 30-40 years in good health.

A remark on this clone: A much larger clone differs from this one at a single base, so this may be a read error. This specimen includes other DNA sequences encoding the same CDR3. The V call is TRBV4-1, the J call TRBJ2-3, with a weak D call TRBD1 (8 bases). The CDR3 is made up of 19 amino acids. Germline CDR1 is MGHRA and CDR2 is YSYEKL. Between the trimmed V and J ends, which lost 1 base and 4 bases, there was a span of 24 bases. In DNA form, the CDR3 reads TGCGCCAGCAGCCAAGCTCTAAGGGGGCACAGGGGGGGCCCAGATACGCAGTATTTT. This encodes CASSQALRGHRGGPDTQYF.

The chain links TRBV11-3 to TRBJ2-2; 8 bases match TRBD1. The CDR3 is 14 amino acids. After removal of 3 bases from V and 3 bases from J, the junction contained 0 bases not matched to a gene. Germline CDR1 and CDR2: SGHNT and YENEEA. CDR3 loop: CASSLDRDTGELFF. The CDR3 nucleotides are TGTGCCAGCAGCTTGGACAGGGACACCGGGGAGCTGTTTTTT.

V usage is TRBV5-1 and J usage is TRBJ2-1; weak D call: TRBD2 (5 bases). The CDR3 has 16 residues. Germline V gene sequence: CDR1 SGHRS, CDR2 YFSETQ. Between the trimmed V and J ends, which lost 2 bases and 0 bases, there was a span of 12 bases. CDR3 in amino acids: CASSFTEGSSYNEQFF. The CDR3, as DNA: TGCGCCAGCAGCTTTACAGAGGGCTCCTCCTACAATGAGCAGTTCTTC.

V and J are TRBV18 and TRBJ2-5; TRBD2 matches at 9 bases. Trimming cost V 3 bases and J 5 bases; bases outside gene matches: 10. This CDR3 has 16 residues. The V gene's germline CDR1 is KGHSH and CDR2 LQKENI. Here the CDR3 reads CASSPIGLARSETQYF. DNA of the CDR3: TGTGCCAGCTCACCTATCGGACTAGCGAGGTCGGAGACCCAGTACTTC.

The V gene is TRBV29-1, the J gene TRBJ2-1; 13 bases are shared with TRBD2. Germline loops: CDR1 SQVTM, CDR2 ANQGSEA. V trimming: 5 bases; J trimming: 12 bases; junction bases outside the gene matches: 13. The CDR3 loop spans 15 amino acids. CDR3 region: CSVSGTSGRAGVQFF. The CDR3, as DNA: TGCAGCGTTAGCGGAACTAGCGGGAGGGCCGGGGTGCAGTTCTTC.

The gene calls are TRBV9 and TRBJ2-1; tentatively, D is TRBD1 or TRBD2 (5 bases each). The V end lost 3 bases, the J end lost 0 bases, and 13 bases lay between the germline ends. This CDR3 region has 16 residues. Looked up from germline, CDR1 is SGDLS and CDR2 is YYNGEE. The CDR3: CASSGSWGSSYNEQFF. Written as DNA, the CDR3 is TGTGCCAGCAGCGGGAGTTGGGGGAGCTCCTACAATGAGCAGTTCTTC.

This chain joins TRBV2 and TRBJ1-5, with D possibly matching TRBD1 (6 bases). V lost 6 bases, J lost 4 bases, and 16 bases lay in between. This CDR3 has 15 amino acids. Germline loops: CDR1 SNHLY, CDR2 FYNNEI. The CDR3 here is CASRLSDSPNQPQHF. CDR3 nucleotide sequence: TGTGCCAGCAGATTATCGGACAGTCCGAATCAGCCCCAGCATTTT.

This clone was seen a few times. The chain uses TRBV7-2 and TRBJ2-7; 13 bases fit TRBD2. The CDR3 contains 16 residues. With V trimmed by 1 base and J by 3 bases, 3 bases remained unmatched. The germline V gene has CDR1 SGHTA and CDR2 FQGNSA. The CDR3 protein is CASSLDGTSGVYEQYF. CDR3 sequence (DNA): TGTGCCAGCAGCTTAGACGGGACTAGCGGGGTCTACGAGCAGTACTTC.

The J gene is TRBJ2-7, the V gene TRBV18; maybe TRBD2 (5 bases). CDR3 length equals 16 residues. Trimming stripped 2 bases from V and 7 bases from J, with 21 bases between. Germline loops: CDR1 KGHSH, CDR2 LQKENI. CDR3 in DNA: TGTGCCAGCTCACCAACCGCTGGACTGGGTCGTAGAGAGCAGTACTTC. It is translated as CASSPTAGLGRREQYF. The full variable domain, with the rest looked up from reference TRBV18 and TRBJ2-7, is NAGVMQNPRHLVRRRGQEARLRCSPMKGHSHVYWYRQLPEEGLKFMVYLQKENIIDESGMPKERFSAEFPKEGPSILRIQQVVRGDSAAYFCASSPTAGLGRREQYFGPGTRLTVT.

The J gene is TRBJ2-7, the V gene TRBV7-2; D is possibly TRBD1 (5 bases). The CDR3 extends over 14 amino acids. The germline CDR1 and CDR2 sequences are SGHTA and FQGNSA. V was trimmed by 1 base and J by 2 bases, leaving 9 bases between them. CDR3 sequence: CASSLVAGPYEQYF. CDR3 DNA sequence: TGTGCCAGCAGCTTAGTAGCAGGGCCCTACGAGCAGTACTTC.

The chain is built from TRBV7-9 and TRBJ2-7; the match to TRBD2 covers 7 bases. Germline V CDR1 and CDR2: SEHNR, FQNEAQ (reference sequence). V shed 5 bases and J 3 bases; nucleotides not matched to a gene: 7. The CDR3 is 14 residues long. CDR3 sequence: CASSPGGSYYEQYF. CDR3 nucleotides: TGTGCCAGCAGCCCCGGGGGGTCTTACTACGAGCAGTACTTC.

This clone was observed many times. Here the CDR3 reads CASSLSGGGELFF. CDR3 DNA: TGTGCCAGCAGCTTATCCGGTGGCGGGGAGCTGTTTTTT. The rearrangement links TRBV7-9 to TRBJ2-2, with D unresolved. With 2 bases removed from V and 7 bases from J, the gap between germline ends came to 8 bases. Germline lookup yields CDR1 SEHNR and CDR2 FQNEAQ (reference sequence). CDR3 size: 13 residues.

This clone occurred once. This chain links TRBV5-1 with TRBJ2-2; perhaps TRBD2 as D (6 bases). This CDR3 has 15 residues. Trimming shortened V by 3 bases and J by 3 bases, and 12 bases separated the two germline ends. CDR1 is SGHRS, CDR2 YFSETQ, per germline. CDR3 in DNA: TGCGCCAGCAGCTCTTTAGCGGCCGACACCGGGGAGCTGTTTTTT. Protein sequence: CASSSLAADTGELFF. The whole variable domain, remainder taken from reference TRBV5-1 and TRBJ2-2, is KAGVTQTPRYLIKTRGQQVTLSCSPISGHRSVSWYQQTPGQGLQFLFEYFSETQRNKGNFPGRFSGRQFSNSRSEMNVSTLELGDSALYLCASSSLAADTGELFFGEGSRLTVL.

This clone appeared a single time. The chain uses TRBV10-1 and TRBJ2-5; 7 bases are a match to TRBD2. CDR1 is WNHNN, CDR2 SYGVQD, per germline (reference sequence). V shed 5 bases, J shed 5 bases, and the junction held 5 bases outside the gene matches. This CDR3 comprises 13 residues. Here the CDR3 reads CASSRDYLETQYF. The CDR3 coding sequence is TGCGCCAGCAGTCGGGACTACCTTGAGACCCAGTACTTC.

The V gene is TRBV6-6, the J gene TRBJ2-1; 11 bases agree with TRBD2. V was clipped by 6 bases and J by 5 bases; unmatched bases: 9. Germline V gene data show CDR1 as MNHNY and CDR2 as SVGAGI (reference sequence). This CDR3 is 16 amino acids long. The CDR3 is CASSRPGTSGNNEQFF. In DNA, the CDR3 is TGTGCCAGCAGCCGGCCCGGGACTAGCGGTAACAATGAGCAGTTCTTC.

The rearrangement links TRBV2 to TRBJ1-2; the D gene is possibly TRBD1 (5 bases). This CDR3 spans 13 amino acids. Trimming removed 7 bases at V and 3 bases at J, with 12 bases between. The germline CDR1 and CDR2 sequences are SNHLY and FYNNEI. CDR3 nucleotide sequence: TGTGCCAGCAAGACAGACCCCCACTATGGCTACACCTTC. Amino acid sequence: CASKTDPHYGYTF.

This clone was found a few times. The chain joins TRBV6-1 to TRBJ2-7; D is uncertain. Trimming took off 4 bases at V and 4 bases at J, with 17 bases between the two ends. This CDR3 comprises 15 residues. CDR1 MNHNS and CDR2 SASEGT come from the germline V gene. Here the CDR3 reads CASSVILLSDYEQYF. The CDR3 nucleotides read TGTGCCAGCAGTGTAATCCTCCTTTCGGATTACGAGCAGTACTTC.

V and J are TRBV25-1 and TRBJ2-5; D is uncertain. Trimming took 4 bases from V and 5 from J, leaving 26 bases between them. The germline V gene has CDR1 MGHDK and CDR2 SYGVNS. The CDR3 is 18 residues long. The CDR3 loop is CASSATDITDGPRETQYF. The CDR3 region has the DNA TGTGCCAGCAGTGCTACCGACATTACGGACGGCCCAAGGGAGACCCAGTACTTC. The full variable domain, in which reference TRBV25-1 and TRBJ2-5 provide the parts outside the CDR3, is EADIYQTPRYLVIGTGKKITLECSQTMGHDKMYWYQQDPGMELHLIHYSYGVNSTEKGDLSSESTVSRIRTEHFPLTLESARPSHTSQYLCASSATDITDGPRETQYFGPGTRLLVL.

The chain joins TRBV29-1 to TRBJ1-2, with D unresolved. Germline V CDR1 and CDR2: SQVTM, ANQGSEA. This CDR3 contains 12 residues. Trimming took off 5 bases at V and 8 bases at J, with 15 bases between the two ends. In DNA form, the CDR3 reads TGCAGCGTTTCCGACGGTGACCAGGGCTACACCTTC. Its protein product is CSVSDGDQGYTF.

This clone turned up a few times. The V gene is TRBV6-5, the J gene TRBJ2-7; 13 bases map to TRBD2. The CDR3 spans 16 residues. From germline, CDR1 is MNHEY and CDR2 SVGAGI. The V and J ends lost 4 bases and 2 bases, in that order; junction bases with no gene match: 5. The CDR3 DNA reads TGTGCCAGCAGTTCATCGGGACTAGCGGGAACCTACGAGCAGTACTTC. It translates to CASSSSGLAGTYEQYF.

This clone occurred a few times. This chain joins TRBV18 and TRBJ1-1, with a tentative D call TRBD1 (5 bases). V lost 3 bases and J lost 0, with 17 bases in between. Germline V CDR1 and CDR2: KGHSH, LQKENI. CDR3 size: 17 residues. CDR3 region: CASSPLPLGGVNTEAFF. DNA for the CDR3: TGTGCCAGCTCACCCCTTCCTCTGGGAGGGGTGAACACTGAAGCTTTCTTT.

The genes are TRBV5-1 and TRBJ1-1, with no clear D. Per the germline V gene, CDR1 is SGHRS and CDR2 is YFSETQ. The CDR3 has 15 residues. V was trimmed by 5 bases and J by 3 bases, leaving 17 bases between them. The CDR3 region is CASRMGIGADTEAFF. The CDR3 bases are TGCGCCAGCAGGATGGGGATAGGAGCGGACACTGAAGCTTTCTTT.

The chain joins TRBV29-1 to TRBJ2-1; TRBD1 aligns across 7 bases. Losses at the gene ends were 5 bases for V and 0 bases for J; bases not matched to a gene: 4. The germline V gene has CDR1 SQVTM and CDR2 ANQGSEA. The CDR3 runs 14 residues. The CDR3 DNA follows: TGCAGCGTTCGACCAGGGGGCTCCTACAATGAGCAGTTCTTC. This encodes CSVRPGGSYNEQFF.

The genes are TRBV5-4 and TRBJ2-1; no clear D gene. V shed 0 bases and J shed 4 bases, with 8 bases lying between them. This CDR3 region has 14 residues. Germline assignment: CDR1 SGHNT and CDR2 YYREEE (reference sequence). The CDR3: CASSLGLEYNEQFF. CDR3 in DNA: TGTGCCAGCAGCTTGGGTCTAGAATACAATGAGCAGTTCTTC.

Ten or more counts support this clone. The rearrangement links TRBV9 to TRBJ2-1; 8 positions match TRBD2. With 4 bases clipped from V and 0 bases from J, the junction kept 9 bases outside the gene matches. Germline V gene sequence: CDR1 SGDLS, CDR2 YYNGEE. The CDR3 length is 17 residues. As DNA, the CDR3 is TGTGCCAGCAGCCCTGGACTAGCAACACTCTCCTACAATGAGCAGTTCTTC. It specifies CASSPGLATLSYNEQFF.